The 23 T cell receptor beta chains below were found in one sample sequenced in a study of CD8 T cells in Susac syndrome. Reverse transcription of about 0.45 to 1 ug RNA was performed with random hexamers. One entry per CDR3 protein, called by TCRdb with MiXCR from the immunoSEQ multiplex PCR reads. The sample records approximately 190,000 distinct CDR3 sequences, 85% to 95% being singletons. Sequencing input: CD8+ T cells from PBMCs. Source of these receptors: a human donor with Susac syndrome.

In nucleotides, the CDR3 is TGTGCCAGTAGTATGGGACTAGCTCGCGAGCAGTACTTC. Encoded protein: CASSMGLAREQYF. The rearrangement links TRBV19 to TRBJ2-7, with 9 bases that match TRBD2. The V and J ends lost 3 bases and 6 bases, in that order; junction bases with no gene match: 3. This CDR3 comprises 13 residues. Germline V lookup: CDR1 LNHDA, CDR2 SQIVND (reference sequence).

The V gene is TRBV5-1, the J gene TRBJ2-7, with 7 bases fitting TRBD2. The germline CDR1 and CDR2 sequences are SGHRS and YFSETQ. This CDR3 has 14 residues. Trimming removed 2 bases from V and 2 bases from J; junction bases left unmatched: 4. The CDR3: CASSLDSGPYEQYF. In DNA, the CDR3 is TGCGCCAGCAGCTTAGATAGCGGGCCCTACGAGCAGTACTTC.

The rearrangement joins TRBV9 to TRBJ1-1; a possible D gene is TRBD1 (5 bases). V was pared by 6 bases and J by 3 bases, with 12 bases between. The CDR3 has 13 amino acids. CDR1 and CDR2 (germline): SGDLS, YYNGEE. The chain's CDR3 is CASNEGTHTEAFF. The CDR3 DNA is TGTGCCAGCAACGAGGGGACTCACACTGAAGCTTTCTTT.

This chain uses TRBV24-1 with TRBJ2-5, with D maybe TRBD2 (6 bases). The CDR3 is made up of 14 amino acids. The V and J ends lost 3 bases and 5 bases respectively, with 12 bases between them. Germline V gene data show CDR1 as KGHDR and CDR2 as SFDVKD. The CDR3 sequence is CATSDRLARETQYF. CDR3 in DNA: TGTGCCACCAGTGATCGGCTAGCGAGGGAGACCCAGTACTTC.

The J gene is TRBJ1-4, the V gene TRBV15; TRBD1 matches at 9 bases. V lost 5 bases to trimming and J lost 7 bases; unmatched junction nucleotides: 11. The germline gives CDR1 LNHNV, CDR2 YYDKDF (reference sequence). The CDR3 is 16 amino acids. CDR3 DNA sequence: TGTGCCACCAGCCTTCGGACAGGGGCTTCTGGTGAAAAACTGTTTTTT. This translates into CATSLRTGASGEKLFF.

The chain couples TRBV4-1 to TRBJ2-3; 9 nucleotides line up with TRBD1. The length of the CDR3 is 15 residues. Looked up from germline, CDR1 is MGHRA and CDR2 is YSYEKL. The J segment lost 1 base and the V segment lost 5 bases, leaving 4 bases of the junction unmatched. CDR3 region: CASSARDRGTDTQYF. The CDR3 bases are TGCGCCAGCAGCGCCCGGGACAGGGGCACAGATACGCAGTATTTT.

The gene calls are TRBV9 and TRBJ1-2, with TRBD1 as a possible D gene (6 bases). Trimming pared 0 bases from V and 6 bases from J, leaving 12 bases between. In germline, CDR1 is SGDLS, CDR2 YYNGEE. The CDR3 spans 14 residues. The CDR3 protein is CASSVAQGDDGYTF. In DNA form, the CDR3 reads TGTGCCAGCAGCGTAGCACAGGGTGACGATGGCTACACCTTC. The full variable domain, rest sourced from reference TRBV9 and TRBJ1-2, is DSGVTQTPKHLITATGQRVTLRCSPRSGDLSVYWYQQSLDQGLQFLIQYYNGEERAKGNILERFSAQQFPDLHSELNLSSLELGDSALYFCASSVAQGDDGYTFGSGTRLTVV.

To note about this clonotype: At one end, the junction sequence differs from germline, possibly due to a read error. This chain joins TRBV20-1 and TRBJ2-1; D perhaps matches TRBD2 (5 bases). The CDR3 is made up of 17 amino acids. Per the germline V gene, CDR1 is DFQATT and CDR2 is SNEGSKA (reference sequence). The CDR3 DNA reads as TGCAGTGCTCGAGATGACGCCGGGGAGAGCTCCTACAATGAGCAGTTCTTC. This gives the protein CSARDDAGESSYNEQFF.

The chain couples TRBV4-2 to TRBJ2-7, with D unclear. V lost 1 base and J lost 6, with 10 bases in between. Looked up from germline, CDR1 is LGHNA and CDR2 is YNFKEQ. The CDR3 totals 13 residues. CDR3 bases: TGTGCCAGCAGCCAAGGTTATTCGGGCGAGCAGTACTTC. This sequence encodes CASSQGYSGEQYF.

The chain is built from TRBV10-3 and TRBJ2-1; 14 nucleotides align to TRBD2. With 4 bases clipped from V and 9 bases from J, the junction kept 8 bases outside the gene matches. This CDR3 spans 16 amino acids. CDR1 is ENHRY, CDR2 SYGVKD, per germline. DNA of the CDR3: TGTGCCATCAGTGGGGGACTAGCGGGAGAACTCGCTGAGCAGTTCTTC. It yields the protein CAISGGLAGELAEQFF.

The chain links TRBV20-1 to TRBJ1-1; a weak D match, TRBD1 (5 bases). V was shortened by 2 bases and J by 7 bases, with 14 bases between the two germline ends. CDR3 length equals 13 residues. Germline V gives CDR1 DFQATT, CDR2 SNEGSKA (reference sequence). The CDR3 loop is CSARNTGTIEAFF. The CDR3 DNA follows: TGCAGTGCTAGAAATACAGGAACTATTGAAGCTTTCTTT.

This clonotype was seen just once. This chain uses TRBV6-5 with TRBJ1-2; 7 nucleotides align to TRBD1. Germline loops: CDR1 MNHEY, CDR2 SVGAGI. The CDR3 length is 15 residues. The J segment lost 0 bases and the V segment lost 6 bases, leaving 7 bases of the junction unmatched. This chain's CDR3 is CASSTGTEANYGYTF. The DNA of the CDR3 is TGTGCCAGCAGCACCGGGACAGAAGCTAACTATGGCTACACCTTC.

The V and J genes are TRBV20-1 and TRBJ2-7; no reliable D call. Trimming took off 4 bases at V and 6 bases at J, with 10 bases between the two ends. Germline-derived CDR1 and CDR2 are DFQATT and SNEGSKA (reference sequence). The CDR3 is 11 amino acids. The CDR3: CSATIYSEQYF. The CDR3 DNA sequence: TGCAGTGCTACTATTTATAGCGAGCAGTACTTC.

This chain uses TRBV11-2 with TRBJ2-5; D might be TRBD1 (5 bases). V lost 4 bases to trimming and J lost 0 bases, with 18 bases between them. Germline V gene data show CDR1 as SGHAT and CDR2 as FQNNGV. There are 17 residues in the CDR3. CDR3 sequence: CASSSPMFRQNQETQYF. CDR3 bases: TGTGCCAGCAGCTCCCCAATGTTTCGACAGAACCAAGAGACCCAGTACTTC.

The chain links TRBV30 to TRBJ2-7; D is undetermined. Germline CDR1 and CDR2: GTSNPN and SVGIG (reference sequence). The CDR3 spans 14 residues. V was cut by 0 bases and J by 5 bases, with 14 bases left in between. The DNA of the CDR3 is TGTGCCTGGAGTGTAACGGCAATAACCGACGAGCAGTACTTC. Translating it yields CAWSVTAITDEQYF.

The rearrangement uses TRBV7-8 and TRBJ2-1; 9 bases agree with TRBD2. With 5 bases clipped from V and 4 bases from J, the junction kept 9 bases outside the gene matches. The length of the CDR3 is 16 residues. Germline CDR1 is SGHVS and CDR2 is FQNEAQ. CDR3 nucleotide sequence: TGTGCCAGCAGCCCCACGTCTAGCGGGAATTACAATGAGCAGTTCTTC. Translation gives CASSPTSSGNYNEQFF.

The rearrangement links TRBV12-3 or TRBV12-4 to TRBJ1-1; 9 bases match TRBD1. CDR3 size: 14 residues. The V and J ends lost 4 bases and 5 bases, in that order; junction bases with no gene match: 5. CDR3 DNA sequence: TGTGCCAGCAGTTCACCCGGGACAGGGACTGAAGCTTTCTTT. Protein sequence: CASSSPGTGTEAFF.

This chain links TRBV20-1 with TRBJ2-1; 13 positions agree with TRBD2. The CDR3 consists of 16 residues. The trim removed 0 bases at V and 5 bases at J, leaving 4 bases unmatched. CDR1 DFQATT and CDR2 SNEGSKA come from the germline V gene (reference sequence). CDR3 nucleotides: TGCAGTGCTAGAGATGAAGGGACTAGCGGGGACAATGAGCAGTTCTTC. The encoded protein is CSARDEGTSGDNEQFF.

This chain uses TRBV9 with TRBJ2-5; 9 nucleotides line up with TRBD2. The CDR3 length is 16 residues. The germline gives CDR1 SGDLS, CDR2 YYNGEE. Germline trimming cut 0 bases from V and 2 bases from J; bases unmatched to any gene: 5. The CDR3 DNA reads TGTGCCAGCAGCGTAGGAGGCGGGGGGGGACAAGAGACCCAGTACTTC. This sequence encodes CASSVGGGGGQETQYF.

The CDR3 DNA sequence: TGTGCCAGCAACCCCAGCATAGCGGGAGTAGCGGAGCAGTACTTC. Protein sequence: CASNPSIAGVAEQYF. The V and J genes are TRBV2 and TRBJ2-7; 9 bases agree with TRBD2. Germline V gene sequence: CDR1 SNHLY, CDR2 FYNNEI. CDR3 length equals 15 residues. With V trimmed by 7 bases and J by 7 bases, 14 bases remained unmatched. The variable domain in full, with the rest retrieved from reference TRBV2 and TRBJ2-7, is EPEVTQTPSHQVTQMGQEVILRCVPISNHLYFYWYRQILGQKVEFLVSFYNNEISEKSEIFDDQFSVERPDGSNFTLKIRSTKLEDSAMYFCASNPSIAGVAEQYFGPGTRLTVT.

This chain uses TRBV28 with TRBJ1-2, with a possible D match to TRBD1 (5 bases). Trimming shortened V by 1 base and J by 8 bases, and 14 bases separated the two germline ends. The germline CDR1 and CDR2 sequences are MDHEN and SYDVKM. The CDR3 consists of 14 residues. CDR3: CASSLLTVPEGYTF. Written as DNA, the CDR3 is TGTGCCAGCAGTTTATTGACAGTCCCTGAGGGCTACACCTTC.

V gene TRBV11-2 combines with J gene TRBJ2-1, with 7 bases that match TRBD2. The germline V gene has CDR1 SGHAT and CDR2 FQNNGV. This CDR3 is built from 16 residues. With 4 bases clipped from V and 0 bases from J, the junction kept 6 bases outside the gene matches. The CDR3 reads CASSSRRGSSYNEQFF. DNA of the CDR3: TGTGCCAGCAGCTCACGGCGGGGGAGCTCCTACAATGAGCAGTTCTTC.

The chain combines TRBV2 with TRBJ2-1, with D tentatively TRBD1 (6 bases). This CDR3 has 13 residues. Trimming stripped 10 bases from V and 5 bases from J, with 15 bases between. CDR1 SNHLY and CDR2 FYNNEI come from the germline V gene. The CDR3 DNA reads TGTGCCATCACGACGGACAGAGACAATGAGCAGTTCTTC. The encoded protein is CAITTDRDNEQFF. Together with reference TRBV2 and TRBJ2-1, the CDR3 gives the full variable domain: EPEVTQTPSHQVTQMGQEVILRCVPISNHLYFYWYRQILGQKVEFLVSFYNNEISEKSEIFDDQFSVERPDGSNFTLKIRSTKLEDSAMYFCAITTDRDNEQFFGPGTRLTVL.